This is a list of T cell receptor beta chains from one sample in a study of blood T cell repertoires in COVID-19. The assay was immunoSEQ multiplex PCR, and TCRdb's table has in-frame clones only and misses some. This table has a few hundred thousand clones, roughly 84% appearing once. Specimen: peripheral blood. The receptors shown here come from a man between 35 and 55 years old with active or convalescent COVID-19. Each CDR3 is given with its conserved first and last residue. D genes are given only for firm matches. Rows give clone size only sometimes, using once, few, many, or a class for an expanded clone.

j_call: TRBJ2-7; d_call: TRBD2; clone_size: -; v_call: TRBV28; cdr3_aa: CASIFSGRRNEQYF; cdr3_nt: TGTGCCAGCATCTTTAGCGGGAGAAGAAACGAGCAGTACTTC
j_call: TRBJ2-1; d_call: TRBD2; clone_size: -; v_call: TRBV5-5; cdr3_aa: CASSLAGEYNEQFF; cdr3_nt: TGTGCCAGCAGCTTAGCGGGGGAGTACAATGAGCAGTTCTTC
j_call: TRBJ1-6; d_call: -; clone_size: -; v_call: TRBV19; cdr3_aa: CASSMEAGVSPLHF; cdr3_nt: TGTGCCAGTAGTATGGAGGCAGGGGTTTCACCCCTCCACTTT
j_call: TRBJ1-1; d_call: -; clone_size: -; v_call: TRBV10-3; cdr3_aa: CAIRANTEAFF; cdr3_nt: TGTGCCATCAGGGCTAACACTGAAGCTTTCTTT
j_call: TRBJ1-6; d_call: TRBD1; clone_size: -; v_call: TRBV27; cdr3_aa: CASSRGTGGPRSYNSPLHF; cdr3_nt: TGTGCCAGCAGTAGAGGGACAGGGGGACCCCGCTCCTATAATTCACCCCTCCACTTT
j_call: TRBJ2-3; d_call: TRBD2; clone_size: -; v_call: TRBV10-3; cdr3_aa: CAISWGEGLDTQYF; cdr3_nt: TGTGCCATCAGTTGGGGGGAGGGCCTAGATACGCAGTATTTT
j_call: TRBJ1-2; d_call: TRBD1; clone_size: -; v_call: TRBV7-2; cdr3_aa: CASSLGGQGADKGYTF; cdr3_nt: TGTGCCAGCAGCTTAGGTGGACAGGGGGCAGATAAGGGCTACACCTTC
j_call: TRBJ1-2; d_call: -; clone_size: -; v_call: TRBV7-9; cdr3_aa: CASSPGGLYYGYTF; cdr3_nt: TGTGCCAGCAGCCCGGGGGGCCTTTACTATGGCTACACCTTC
j_call: TRBJ2-7; d_call: TRBD2; clone_size: -; v_call: TRBV9; cdr3_aa: CASSGLAGGSEQYF; cdr3_nt: TGTGCCAGCAGCGGACTAGCGGGAGGAAGCGAGCAGTACTTC
j_call: TRBJ1-5; d_call: -; clone_size: -; v_call: TRBV19; cdr3_aa: CASSPTGTQPQHF; cdr3_nt: TGTGCCAGTAGTCCAACAGGGACTCAGCCCCAGCATTTT
j_call: TRBJ1-1; d_call: -; clone_size: -; v_call: TRBV11-2; cdr3_aa: CASSLAARGPEAFF; cdr3_nt: TGTGCCAGCAGCTTAGCGGCTAGGGGCCCTGAAGCTTTCTTT
j_call: TRBJ2-3; d_call: -; clone_size: once; v_call: TRBV30; cdr3_aa: CAWAVADTQYF; cdr3_nt: TGTGCCTGGGCGGTTGCAGATACGCAGTATTTT
j_call: TRBJ2-5; d_call: -; clone_size: -; v_call: TRBV20-1; cdr3_aa: CSASWRGQETQYF; cdr3_nt: TGCAGTGCTAGTTGGAGGGGACAAGAGACCCAGTACTTC
j_call: TRBJ2-7; d_call: -; clone_size: -; v_call: TRBV5-4; cdr3_aa: CASSFMSSYEQYF; cdr3_nt: TGTGCCAGCAGCTTTATGTCTTCCTACGAGCAGTACTTC
j_call: TRBJ2-7; d_call: TRBD1; clone_size: -; v_call: TRBV5-1; cdr3_aa: CASSPDWTGLGDEQYF; cdr3_nt: TGCGCCAGCAGCCCAGATTGGACAGGCCTGGGGGACGAGCAGTACTTC
j_call: TRBJ1-5; d_call: TRBD1; clone_size: -; v_call: TRBV6-5; cdr3_aa: CASSPGTGMRQPQHF; cdr3_nt: TGTGCCAGCAGTCCCGGGACAGGGATGCGTCAGCCCCAGCATTTT
j_call: TRBJ2-1; d_call: TRBD2; clone_size: -; v_call: TRBV2; cdr3_aa: CASNGGRSYNEQFF; cdr3_nt: TGTGCCAGCAACGGCGGGAGGTCCTACAATGAGCAGTTCTTC
j_call: TRBJ2-7; d_call: -; clone_size: once; v_call: TRBV27; cdr3_aa: CATLYEQYF; cdr3_nt: TGTGCCACCCTCTACGAGCAGTACTTC